This T cell receptor (beta chain) was identified during a study of T cell responses to AZD1222 COVID-19 vaccine (dated by TCRdb to 2020 to 2023). In terms of the full investigation: TCR sequencing covered 233 trial participants: 200 to 220 given two doses of AZD1222 and 26 given two doses of MenACWY control vaccine. Trial participants were enrolled by age into subgroups of 18-55, 56-69 and 70-plus years, and roughly 150, 30 and 60 TCR-sequenced participants, respectively, were included in these subgroups.

Only one count was recorded for this clone. The target of this receptor is not known. Within one base of it there is no much larger clone, and no base qualities were kept. What the authors observed across the whole study: Participants were mostly white British and included more females than males, and it was suggested by the authors that clonal diversity may have been underestimated. After two AZD1222 doses, both the breadth and the depth of spike-specific TCRs were significantly higher than at day 0 and than in MenACWY recipients. CD4 TCRs associated with the vaccine covered the entire spike protein, and the dominant responses were in regions 160-218 and 743-854. In the small 56-69-year group, the increase in depth fell short of significance, most likely because of low power. Only 5 to 7 AZD1222 recipients were SARS-CoV-2 seropositive at baseline, limiting conclusions about previously exposed vaccinees. No day 14 peak-response samples were available, so repertoires were characterized only after the peak T cell response. Epitopes outside the regions mutated in the B.1.351 and B.1.1.7 variants were reportedly recognized by nearly half of the unique spike-specific TCRs.

In the germline V gene, CDR1 corresponds to SGHRS and CDR2 to YFSETQ. The CDR3 spans 16 residues, from the cysteine through the phenylalanine. Only CDR3 DNA remains: 48 bases, in frame from the first base. V is cut back by 2 bases and J by 2 bases, with 5 bases in the junction unmatched. The CDR3 regions of human TCRbeta chains were analyzed by immunosequencing. In the source study's methods: TCRs in the repertoires were compared against a reference library of SARS-CoV-2-specific TCRs that had been generated with the MIRA antigen-specificity platform. Breadth was defined as the fraction of unique TCRs that were SARS-CoV-2-associated. Depth was defined as the fraction of total T cells that were SARS-CoV-2-associated. Using the MIRA data, every spike-specific TCR was mapped to the spike region that the TCR reacted to and assigned to either a CD4 or a CD8 class. Log10-transformed breadth and depth values were compared by one-way ANOVA with Sidak's multiple comparisons tests. TCRdb mirrors the immuneACCESS table, restricted to in-frame sequences. Some clones are absent from its copies; in checked studies, under half trace to an unresolved V gene, and the reason for the others is unknown. V and J calls plus clone size are reproduced from that table; the DNA served to infer D and trimming. The sample table records around 87,000 clones; 80% to 90% of these occur just once. The ten largest account for over 2% of the sample.

This specimen's time point label, interpreted: about 28 days (+/-7) after the second vaccine dose. AZD1222 recipients with second doses at about 4 weeks or about 12 weeks were pooled, because spike-specific TCR depth and breadth did not differ between schedules. Samples from vaccinated people were obtained from the UK trials COV001 and COV002, which included a single-blind randomized controlled phase 2/3 trial of AZD1222 (ChAdOx1 nCoV-19) in healthy adults. For TCRbeta chain sequencing, PBMC samples from trial participants were taken at day 0 and at day 28 after the second dose. The receptor comes from an adult who received the AZD1222 COVID-19 vaccine. The sample consisted of peripheral blood, taken 28 days after the second AZD1222 dose. The rearranged chain carries TRBV5-1 and TRBJ2-7; TRBD2 matches 12 bases in the middle. The CDR3 in this case is CASSLRLAGVTYEQYF. Read as DNA, the sequence is TGCGCCAGCAGCTTAAGACTAGCGGGAGTAACCTACGAGCAGTACTTC.